The 14 T cell receptor beta chains in this list originate from one sample, sequenced in a study of blood T cell repertoires in COVID-19. The method was immunoSEQ multiplex PCR; TCRdb's version includes in-frame clones alone and lacks a portion of them. Here the sample spans fewer than 85,000 clones, approximately 88% being singletons. Sequencing was carried out using peripheral blood. The receptor set was obtained from a human donor in a cohort sampled during active COVID-19.

This chain joins TRBV7-8 and TRBJ2-3; no definite D call. CDR1 and CDR2 from the germline V gene are SGHVS and FQNEAQ. Trimming shortened V by 5 bases and J by 2 bases, and 17 bases separated the two germline ends. This CDR3 region has 16 residues. In nucleotides, the CDR3 is TGTGCCAGCAGCACGCCGACAACGGTTGCCACAGATACGCAGTATTTT. It encodes CASSTPTTVATDTQYF. The entire variable domain, with the rest obtained from reference TRBV7-8 and TRBJ2-3, is as follows: GAGVSQSPRYKVAKRGQDVALRCDPISGHVSLFWYQQALGQGPEFLTYFQNEAQLDKSGLPSDRFFAERPEGSVSTLKIQRTQQEDSAVYLCASSTPTTVATDTQYFGPGTRLTVL.

To note about this clone: A read error may produce the germline difference seen at one junction end. Additional DNA sequences in this sample encode the identical CDR3. The chain carries TRBV5-4 and TRBJ2-2; TRBD2 is a possible D gene (6 bases). The CDR3 is made up of 15 amino acids. CDR1 is SGHNT, CDR2 YYREEE, per germline (reference sequence). The CDR3 DNA reads TGTGCCAGCAGCTTGGATTCCGGGAGCACCGGGGAGTTGTTTTTT. Encoded protein: CASSLDSGSTGELFF.

The rearrangement links TRBV11-2 to TRBJ2-3; unclear D gene. Per the germline V gene, CDR1 is SGHAT and CDR2 is FQNNGV. There are 12 residues in the CDR3. The V gene lost 8 bases and the J gene lost 5 bases, with 11 bases spanning the gap. The CDR3 sequence is CASSLVIDTQYF. In DNA form, the CDR3 reads TGTGCCAGCTCATTAGTTATAGATACGCAGTATTTT.

V usage is TRBV9 and J usage is TRBJ1-2; 7 nucleotides agree with TRBD1. The CDR3 spans 18 residues. J lost 2 bases, V lost 0 bases, and 13 bases had no gene match. The germline V gene has CDR1 SGDLS and CDR2 YYNGEE. DNA of the CDR3: TGTGCCAGCAGCGTAGGATGGGACAGTAGGAAAACCAACTATGGCTACACCTTC. This codes for CASSVGWDSRKTNYGYTF. Filled out from reference TRBV9 and TRBJ1-2, the complete variable domain reads DSGVTQTPKHLITATGQRVTLRCSPRSGDLSVYWYQQSLDQGLQFLIQYYNGEERAKGNILERFSAQQFPDLHSELNLSSLELGDSALYFCASSVGWDSRKTNYGYTFGSGTRLTVV.

This clone was seen only once. The genes are TRBV12-3 or TRBV12-4 and TRBJ2-3; D unresolved. The length of the CDR3 is 12 residues. Trimming cost V 5 bases and J 5 bases, with 8 bases left between them. The CDR3 sequence is CASSPVRDTQYF. The CDR3 nucleotides read TGTGCCAGCAGTCCGGTTAGAGATACGCAGTATTTT.

The rearrangement links TRBV6-4 to TRBJ2-3; tentative D call: TRBD1 (6 bases). V lost 5 bases to trimming and J lost 1 base, with 7 bases between them. This CDR3 has 13 amino acids. Germline V gives CDR1 MRHNA, CDR2 SNTAGT. The DNA of the CDR3 is TGTGCCAGCAGTCCAGGGGGCACAGATACGCAGTATTTT. It yields the protein CASSPGGTDTQYF.

This clone was recorded once. The chain links TRBV27 to TRBJ2-3; a possible D gene is TRBD2 (7 bases). V was clipped by 5 bases and J by 2 bases, with 17 bases between them. The CDR3 has 16 residues. The germline CDR1 and CDR2 sequences are MNHEY and SMNVEV (reference sequence). The CDR3 nucleotides are TGTGCCAGCAGTGGGGGGGCAGACACATTCACAGATACGCAGTATTTT. Translating gives CASSGGADTFTDTQYF.

The rearrangement joins TRBV4-3 to TRBJ1-4; the D gene is possibly TRBD1 (5 bases). This CDR3 contains 14 residues. Germline assignment: CDR1 LGHNA and CDR2 YSLEER. The V and J ends lost 3 bases and 4 bases respectively, with 9 bases between them. The CDR3 DNA reads TGCGCCAGCAGCCAGCAGGGCCTTAATGAAAAACTGTTTTTT. Translation: CASSQQGLNEKLFF.

The chain couples TRBV7-2 to TRBJ2-1; TRBD1 matches 7 bases. This CDR3 spans 15 amino acids. Trimming at V came to 6 bases and at J to 6 bases, leaving 11 bases not matched to a gene. Germline V lookup: CDR1 SGHTA, CDR2 FQGNSA. The CDR3 DNA sequence: TGTGCCAGCAGGCTCGACAGGGACGGCGGCAATGAGCAGTTCTTC. This gives the protein CASRLDRDGGNEQFF.

V usage is TRBV13 and J usage is TRBJ2-1, with D perhaps matching TRBD2 (5 bases). Germline CDR1 is PRHDT and CDR2 is FYEKMQ (reference sequence). Trimming shortened V by 6 bases and J by 0 bases, and 12 bases separated the two germline ends. The CDR3 extends over 15 amino acids. The CDR3, as DNA: TGTGCCAGCAGAATTCGGGGTGACTCCTACAATGAGCAGTTCTTC. This codes for CASRIRGDSYNEQFF.

The CDR3 is CASSVGLAGGNNEQFF. The CDR3 DNA reads TGTGCCAGCAGCGTTGGCCTAGCGGGGGGAAACAATGAGCAGTTCTTC. The chain carries TRBV9 and TRBJ2-1; TRBD2 aligns across 11 bases. The CDR3 length is 16 residues. The germline V gene encodes CDR1 SGDLS and CDR2 YYNGEE. Trimming removed 2 bases from V and 5 bases from J; junction bases left unmatched: 6.

This chain connects TRBV14 to TRBJ2-3, with TRBD2 identical over 10 bases. CDR3 length: 15 residues. Trimming took 4 bases from V and 5 from J; bases not matched to a gene: 6. Germline lookup yields CDR1 SGHDN and CDR2 FVKESK. DNA for the CDR3: TGTGCCAGCAGCCCATTAGCGGGAGGAAGAGATACGCAGTATTTT. This codes for CASSPLAGGRDTQYF.

The V gene is TRBV18, the J gene TRBJ1-5; D ambiguous. The CDR3 runs to 14 residues. In germline, CDR1 is KGHSH, CDR2 LQKENI. The V gene lost 3 bases and the J gene lost 3 bases, with 9 bases spanning the gap. The chain's CDR3 is CASSPYLDNQPQHF. In nucleotides, the CDR3 is TGTGCCAGCTCACCTTATTTAGACAATCAGCCCCAGCATTTT.

The V call is TRBV7-2, the J call TRBJ2-1, with 7 bases that match TRBD1. V trimming: 3 bases; J trimming: 7 bases; junction bases outside the gene matches: 6. Germline loops: CDR1 SGHTA, CDR2 FQGNSA. CDR3 length equals 14 residues. Here the CDR3 reads CASSFTGEKNEQFF. The CDR3 DNA reads TGTGCCAGCAGCTTTACAGGGGAAAAGAATGAGCAGTTCTTC. Together with reference TRBV7-2 and TRBJ2-1, the CDR3 gives the full variable domain: GAGVSQSPSNKVTEKGKDVELRCDPISGHTALYWYRQSLGQGLEFLIYFQGNSAPDKSGLPSDRFSAERTGGSVSTLTIQRTQQEDSAVYLCASSFTGEKNEQFFGPGTRLTVL.